Sequencing of this T cell receptor beta chain was carried out in a study of technical replicates of blood from a handful of donors. Generated by immunoSEQ multiplex PCR, the TCRdb table keeps only in-frame clones and is missing some. The sample lists about 89,000 clones; over 85% were seen once. The trim removed 7 bases at V and 8 bases at J, leaving 15 bases unmatched. The CDR3 is 15 amino acids. Per the germline V gene, CDR1 is MNHNY and CDR2 is SVGAGI (reference sequence). V usage is TRBV6-6 and J usage is TRBJ1-2, with 8 bases identical to TRBD1. The specimen sequenced was T cells isolated from PBMCs. The TCR originated in a human donor in good health. CDR3 amino acids: CASTRTQGARGGYTF. The CDR3 DNA reads TGTGCCAGCACCCGAACCCAGGGGGCGCGAGGGGGCTACACCTTC.